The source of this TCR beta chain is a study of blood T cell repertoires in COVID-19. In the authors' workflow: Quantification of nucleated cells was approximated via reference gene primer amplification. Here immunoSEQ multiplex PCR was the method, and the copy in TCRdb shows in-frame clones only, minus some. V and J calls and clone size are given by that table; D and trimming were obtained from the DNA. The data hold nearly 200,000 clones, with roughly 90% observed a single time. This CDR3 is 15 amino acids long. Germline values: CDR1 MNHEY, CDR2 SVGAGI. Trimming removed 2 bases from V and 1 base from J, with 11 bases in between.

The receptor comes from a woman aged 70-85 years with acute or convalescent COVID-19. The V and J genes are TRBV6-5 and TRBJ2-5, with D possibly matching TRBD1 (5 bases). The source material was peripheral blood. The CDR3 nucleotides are TGTGCCAGCAGTTACACGACAGCCGTCCAAGAGACCCAGTACTTC. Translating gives CASSYTTAVQETQYF.